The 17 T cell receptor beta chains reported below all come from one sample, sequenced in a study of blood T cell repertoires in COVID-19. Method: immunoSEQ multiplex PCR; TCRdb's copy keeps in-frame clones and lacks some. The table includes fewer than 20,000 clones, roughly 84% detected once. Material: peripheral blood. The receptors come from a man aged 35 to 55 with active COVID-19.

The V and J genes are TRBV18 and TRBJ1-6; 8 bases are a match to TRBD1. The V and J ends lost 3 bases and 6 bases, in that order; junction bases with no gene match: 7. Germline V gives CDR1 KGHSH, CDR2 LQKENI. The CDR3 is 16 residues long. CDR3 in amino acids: CASSPDRGRGNSPLHF. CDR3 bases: TGTGCCAGCTCACCCGACAGGGGAAGGGGTAATTCACCCCTCCACTTT.

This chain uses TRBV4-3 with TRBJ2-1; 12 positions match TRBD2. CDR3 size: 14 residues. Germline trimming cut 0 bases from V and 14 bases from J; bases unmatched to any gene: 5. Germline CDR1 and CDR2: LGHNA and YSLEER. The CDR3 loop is CASSQDQTSGSKFF. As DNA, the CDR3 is TGCGCCAGCAGCCAAGATCAGACTAGCGGGAGTAAGTTCTTC.

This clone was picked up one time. In nucleotides, the CDR3 is TGTGCCAGCAGCCAAGAATCGAGGAACGAGCAGTACTTC. This codes for CASSQESRNEQYF. The genes are TRBV4-2 and TRBJ2-7; D unclear. Trimming took off 0 bases at V and 5 bases at J, with 8 bases between the two ends. The germline V gene encodes CDR1 LGHNA and CDR2 YNFKEQ. This CDR3 comprises 13 residues.

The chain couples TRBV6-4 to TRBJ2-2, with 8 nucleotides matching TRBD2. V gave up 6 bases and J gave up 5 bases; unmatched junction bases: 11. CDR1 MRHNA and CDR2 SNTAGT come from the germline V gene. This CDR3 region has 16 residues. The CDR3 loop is CASSLTSGLQTGELFF. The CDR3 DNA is TGTGCCAGCAGCCTAACTAGCGGATTACAAACCGGGGAGCTGTTTTTT.

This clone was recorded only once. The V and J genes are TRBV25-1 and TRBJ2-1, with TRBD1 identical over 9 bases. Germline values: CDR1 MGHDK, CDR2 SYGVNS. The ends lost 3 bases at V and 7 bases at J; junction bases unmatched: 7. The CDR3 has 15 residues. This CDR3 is CASSDRDRVLNEQFF. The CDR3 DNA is TGTGCCAGCAGTGACCGGGACAGGGTCTTGAATGAGCAGTTCTTC.

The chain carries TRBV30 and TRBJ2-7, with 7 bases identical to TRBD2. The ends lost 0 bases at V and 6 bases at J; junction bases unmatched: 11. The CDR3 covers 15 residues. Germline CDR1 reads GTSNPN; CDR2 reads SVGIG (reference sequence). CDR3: CAWSVPLREIGEQYF. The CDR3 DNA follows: TGTGCCTGGAGTGTACCCTTGCGGGAGATAGGCGAGCAGTACTTC. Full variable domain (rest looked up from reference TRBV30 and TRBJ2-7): SQTIHQWPATLVQPVGSPLSLECTVEGTSNPNLYWYRQAAGRGLQLLFYSVGIGQISSEVPQNLSASRPQDRQFILSSKKLLLSDSGFYLCAWSVPLREIGEQYFGPGTRLTVT.

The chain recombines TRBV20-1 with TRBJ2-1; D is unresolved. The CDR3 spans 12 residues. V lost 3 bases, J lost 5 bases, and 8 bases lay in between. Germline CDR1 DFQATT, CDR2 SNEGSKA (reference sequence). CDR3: CSASGANNEQFF. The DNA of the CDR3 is TGCAGTGCTAGTGGAGCCAACAATGAGCAGTTCTTC.

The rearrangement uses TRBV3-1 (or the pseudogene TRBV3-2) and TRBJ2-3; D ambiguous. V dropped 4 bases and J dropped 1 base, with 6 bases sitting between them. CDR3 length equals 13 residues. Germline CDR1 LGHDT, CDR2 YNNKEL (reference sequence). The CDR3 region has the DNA TGTGCCAGCAGCCGTTCGGGCACAGATACGCAGTATTTT. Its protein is CASSRSGTDTQYF.

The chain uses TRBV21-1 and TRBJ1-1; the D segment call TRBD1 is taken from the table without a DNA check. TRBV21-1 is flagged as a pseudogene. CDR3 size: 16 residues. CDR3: CASSKGVTVMNTEAFF. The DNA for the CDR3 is TGTGCCAGCAGCAAAGGGGTAACAGTGATGAACACTGAAGCTTTCTTT.

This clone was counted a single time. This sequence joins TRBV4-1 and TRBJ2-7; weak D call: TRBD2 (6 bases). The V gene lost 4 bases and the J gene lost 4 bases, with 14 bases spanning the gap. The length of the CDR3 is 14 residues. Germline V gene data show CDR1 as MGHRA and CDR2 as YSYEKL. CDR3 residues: CASSRSGLDYEQYF. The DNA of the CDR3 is TGCGCCAGCAGCCGAAGCGGGCTCGATTACGAGCAGTACTTC.

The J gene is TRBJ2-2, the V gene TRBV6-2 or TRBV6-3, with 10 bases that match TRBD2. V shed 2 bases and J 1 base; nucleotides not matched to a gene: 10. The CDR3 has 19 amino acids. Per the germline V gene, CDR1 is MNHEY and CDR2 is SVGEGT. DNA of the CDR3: TGTGCCAGCAGTTACACCTATCCTCTAGCGGGGGTGAACACCGGGGAGCTGTTTTTT. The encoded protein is CASSYTYPLAGVNTGELFF.

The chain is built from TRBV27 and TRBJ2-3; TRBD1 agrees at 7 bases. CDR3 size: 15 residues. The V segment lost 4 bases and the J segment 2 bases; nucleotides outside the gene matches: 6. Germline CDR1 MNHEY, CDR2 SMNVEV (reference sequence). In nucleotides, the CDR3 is TGTGCCAGCAGTTACCGGGACAGTGCCACAGATACGCAGTATTTT. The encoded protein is CASSYRDSATDTQYF.

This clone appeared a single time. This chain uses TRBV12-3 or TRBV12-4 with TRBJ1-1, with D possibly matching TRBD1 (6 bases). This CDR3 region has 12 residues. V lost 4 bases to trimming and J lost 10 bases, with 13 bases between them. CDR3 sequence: CASSSSGVIAFF. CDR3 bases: TGTGCCAGCAGTTCGTCAGGGGTGATAGCTTTCTTT.

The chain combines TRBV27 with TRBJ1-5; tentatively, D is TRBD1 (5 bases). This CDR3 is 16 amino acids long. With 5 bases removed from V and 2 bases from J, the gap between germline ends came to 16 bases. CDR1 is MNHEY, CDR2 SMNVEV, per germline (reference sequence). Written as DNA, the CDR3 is TGTGCCAGCAGTCGCTTTGAAGGGGTCGGCAATCAGCCCCAGCATTTT. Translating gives CASSRFEGVGNQPQHF.

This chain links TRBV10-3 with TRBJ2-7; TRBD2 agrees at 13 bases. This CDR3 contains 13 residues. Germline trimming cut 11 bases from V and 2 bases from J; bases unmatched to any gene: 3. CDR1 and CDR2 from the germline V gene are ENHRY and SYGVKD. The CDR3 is CASGTSGTYEQYF. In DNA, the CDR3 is TGTGCCTCCGGGACTAGCGGGACCTACGAGCAGTACTTC.

CDR3 amino acids: CASSLLRGATSTDTQYF. The CDR3 nucleotides read TGTGCCAGCAGCTTACTCAGGGGCGCTACTAGCACAGATACGCAGTATTTT. This sequence joins TRBV7-2 and TRBJ2-3; D is perhaps TRBD1 (6 bases). The CDR3 covers 17 residues. Trimming stripped 2 bases from V and 0 bases from J, with 15 bases between. Germline CDR1 SGHTA, CDR2 FQGNSA.

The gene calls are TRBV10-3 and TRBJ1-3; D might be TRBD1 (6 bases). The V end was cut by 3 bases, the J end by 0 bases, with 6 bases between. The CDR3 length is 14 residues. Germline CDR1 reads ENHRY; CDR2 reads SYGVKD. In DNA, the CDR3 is TGTGCCATCAGTGAAGGGGGCTCTGGAAACACCATATATTTT. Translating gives CAISEGGSGNTIYF.